The 26 T cell receptor beta chains in this list originate from one sample, sequenced in a study of prognosis after radiotherapy for stage I lung cancer. Amplification of TCR beta CDR3 from genomic DNA used two-round multiplex PCR. First-round PCR, the initial amplification, used primers specific to each TRBV and TRBJ gene. TCRdb independently ran MiXCR on the multiplex PCR reads; one entry per CDR3 protein. Found here are under 75,000 distinct CDR3 sequences, more than 20% of them singletons; the top ten hold about 7.5%. Here the sequenced sample was PBMCs, taken before or after stereotactic body radiation therapy (not recorded which). Receptors were obtained from a donor aged 50 or older with non-small cell lung cancer.

Ten or more counts support this clonotype. The rearrangement joins TRBV7-2 to TRBJ2-5, with D tentatively TRBD2 (6 bases). The germline CDR1 and CDR2 sequences are SGHTA and FQGNSA. The CDR3 extends over 15 amino acids. The V gene lost 5 bases and the J gene lost 2 bases, with 15 bases spanning the gap. CDR3 in amino acids: CASSRLSAGQETQYF. The DNA for the CDR3 is TGTGCCAGCAGCCGCCTCTCGGCGGGGCAAGAGACCCAGTACTTC.

There are many counts of this clonotype. J is TRBJ1-2 and V is TRBV11-2; D is undetermined. The CDR3 loop spans 14 amino acids. With 5 bases removed from V and 5 bases from J, the gap between germline ends came to 15 bases. Germline V gives CDR1 SGHAT, CDR2 FQNNGV. The CDR3 loop is CASSPRSGRYGYTF. The CDR3 region has the DNA TGTGCCAGCAGCCCACGGTCGGGGAGGTATGGCTACACCTTC.

This clonotype was counted ten times or more. The rearrangement links TRBV4-1 to TRBJ2-1; 8 bases match TRBD2. Losses at the gene ends were 4 bases for V and 6 bases for J; bases not matched to a gene: 8. CDR1 and CDR2 from the germline V gene are MGHRA and YSYEKL. CDR3 length: 15 amino acids. The CDR3 nucleotides read TGCGCCAGCAGCCCCGGGACTAGTCAGGTCAATGAGCAGTTCTTC. It codes for CASSPGTSQVNEQFF.

This clonotype has at least ten counts. V and J are TRBV2 and TRBJ2-7; a weak D match, TRBD2 (5 bases). The V and J ends lost 4 bases and 7 bases respectively, with 14 bases between them. The germline V gene has CDR1 SNHLY and CDR2 FYNNEI. The CDR3 is 13 residues long. The CDR3 nucleotides read TGTGCCAGCAGTGGGCTCAAGCCGGGAGAGCAGTACTTC. Protein product: CASSGLKPGEQYF.

This clonotype was seen many times. The chain uses TRBV19 and TRBJ2-7, with TRBD2 as a possible D gene (7 bases). Germline V CDR1 and CDR2: LNHDA, SQIVND (reference sequence). The CDR3 totals 14 residues. The V and J ends lost 6 bases and 2 bases respectively, with 14 bases between them. The CDR3 loop reads CASRKQGGAYEQYF. The CDR3 DNA is TGTGCCAGTAGGAAACAGGGAGGGGCCTACGAGCAGTACTTC. Full variable domain (remainder filled in from reference TRBV19 and TRBJ2-7): DGGITQSPKYLFRKEGQNVTLSCEQNLNHDAMYWYRQDPGQGLRLIYYSQIVNDFQKGDIAEGYSVSREKKESFPLTVTSAQKNPTAFYLCASRKQGGAYEQYFGPGTRLTVT.

This clonotype was counted many times. The V gene is TRBV4-2, the J gene TRBJ2-3; TRBD2 agrees at 10 bases. The length of the CDR3 is 17 residues. V was clipped by 4 bases and J by 2 bases; unmatched bases: 9. Germline V gene sequence: CDR1 LGHNA, CDR2 YNFKEQ. In DNA, the CDR3 is TGTGCCAGCAGCCCGGAGGCTCTAGCGGGGGTCACAGATACGCAGTATTTT. This codes for CASSPEALAGVTDTQYF.

About this clonotype itself: A read error may explain this, as a much larger clone is one base away. This rearrangement joins TRBV7-9 to TRBJ2-3, with TRBD2 identical over 7 bases. The length of the CDR3 is 15 residues. CDR1 is SEHNR, CDR2 FQNEAQ, per germline (reference sequence). V gave up 5 bases and J gave up 1 base; unmatched junction bases: 6. CDR3 protein: CASSPIGGCTDTQYF. In DNA form, the CDR3 reads TGTGCCAGCAGCCCCATCGGGGGGTGCACAGATACGCAGTATTTT.

The chain joins TRBV14 to TRBJ2-1, with TRBD2 identical over 13 bases. V was clipped by 4 bases and J by 8 bases; unmatched bases: 8. The CDR3 consists of 16 residues. CDR1 and CDR2 (germline): SGHDN, FVKESK. CDR3 bases: TGTGCCAGCAGCCTGGGACTAGCGGGGCAAAGGGATGAGCAGTTCTTC. Its translation is CASSLGLAGQRDEQFF.

This clonotype came up many times. This rearrangement joins TRBV3-1 to TRBJ1-2; D may be TRBD1 (5 bases). Trimming stripped 4 bases from V and 5 bases from J, with 14 bases between. Germline assignment: CDR1 LGHDT and CDR2 YNNKEL (reference sequence). The CDR3 length is 14 residues. The CDR3 DNA follows: TGTGCCAGCAGCCCCCGAGGGGCAGGTTATGGCTACACCTTC. As protein: CASSPRGAGYGYTF.

This clonotype was counted a few times. This may be a read error, as it is one base from a much larger clone. The final CDR3 position lacks the conserved phenylalanine or tryptophan, pointing to a likely read error. The genes are TRBV5-1 and TRBJ1-2; D might be TRBD1 (6 bases). Germline CDR1 reads SGHRS; CDR2 reads YFSETQ. Between the trimmed V and J ends, which lost 6 bases and 2 bases, there was a span of 17 bases. The CDR3 is 15 amino acids. This CDR3 is CASNRDTGTNYGYTL. CDR3 bases: TGCGCCAGCAATCGTGATACAGGGACCAACTATGGCTACACCCTC.

This clonotype was picked up many times. The J gene is TRBJ2-7, the V gene TRBV7-2; 8 bases agree with TRBD1. The germline V gene has CDR1 SGHTA and CDR2 FQGNSA. J gave up 3 bases and V 4 bases, and 8 bases lay outside the gene matches. The CDR3 is 15 residues long. This CDR3 reads CASSSGTGQSYEQYF. Here the CDR3 DNA reads TGTGCCAGCAGCTCCGGGACAGGCCAGAGCTACGAGCAGTACTTC.

Notes on this clonotype: This is likely an artifact of a read error, given a far larger clone one base away. The gene calls are TRBV6-9 and TRBJ1-1; the D is unclear. Germline-derived CDR1 and CDR2 are MNHGY and SVAAGI. The CDR3 is 15 residues long. V dropped 3 bases and J dropped 5 bases, with 16 bases sitting between them. CDR3 protein: CASSYTWAGSTEAFF. CDR3 bases: TGTGCCAGCAGTTACACCTGGGCCGGAAGTACTGAAGCTTTCTTT.

This clonotype has at least ten counts. The chain recombines TRBV6-1 with TRBJ2-3; D is possibly TRBD1 (6 bases). CDR1 MNHNS and CDR2 SASEGT come from the germline V gene. The CDR3 covers 14 residues. The ends were cut back, 3 bases at V and 6 bases at J, with 13 bases in the middle. In nucleotides, the CDR3 is TGTGCCAGCAGTGACGGGACATCCTCCGATACGCAGTATTTT. As protein: CASSDGTSSDTQYF.

As to this clonotype: This clone may be a read error of a much larger clone one base away. This sequence joins TRBV28 and TRBJ1-2, with D uncertain. Germline CDR1 is MDHEN and CDR2 is SYDVKM. The CDR3 totals 13 residues. Trimming took off 9 bases at V and 12 bases at J, with 23 bases between the two ends. The CDR3 sequence: CASNPLDLSGHTF. The CDR3 nucleotides read TGTGCCAGTAACCCCCTGGATTTATCGGGCCACACCTTC.

Ten or more counts support this clonotype. The genes are TRBV24-1 and TRBJ2-5, with TRBD2 identical over 9 bases. This CDR3 is 17 amino acids long. Germline loops: CDR1 KGHDR, CDR2 SFDVKD. Trimming removed 4 bases from V and 0 bases from J; junction bases left unmatched: 8. The CDR3 sequence: CATSDGLAGSYQETQYF. The DNA for the CDR3 is TGTGCCACCAGTGACGGGCTAGCGGGGTCATACCAAGAGACCCAGTACTTC.

This clonotype was detected ten times or more. The rearrangement links TRBV19 to TRBJ1-1; 9 bases match TRBD1. V lost 8 bases and J lost 0; bases outside the gene matches: 7. Germline CDR1 and CDR2: LNHDA and SQIVND (reference sequence). The CDR3 is 15 amino acids. The CDR3 DNA sequence: TGTGCCAGTGACAGGGGGGGGATTATGAACACTGAAGCTTTCTTT. This gives the protein CASDRGGIMNTEAFF.

This clonotype was detected many times. The chain employs TRBV7-2 and TRBJ1-1, with a possible D match to TRBD1 (5 bases). V dropped 4 bases and J dropped 0 bases, with 12 bases sitting between them. CDR1 is SGHTA, CDR2 FQGNSA, per germline. The CDR3 sequence is 15 residues long. CDR3 bases: TGTGCCAGCAGCTCCGGTGGGGGGATGAACACTGAAGCTTTCTTT. It codes for CASSSGGGMNTEAFF.

With regard to this clonotype: Since a much larger clone is just one base distant, this may be a read error. This chain connects TRBV29-1 to TRBJ2-5; D is ambiguous. The V gene's germline CDR1 is SQVTM and CDR2 ANQGSEA. The CDR3 loop spans 12 amino acids. DNA of the CDR3: TGCAGCGTTGCGGCTACCGAAGAGACCGAGTACTTC. It specifies CSVAATEETEYF.

This clonotype was observed at least ten times. CDR3 coding DNA: TGCAGTGCCTTCCCAGGGTATTTGGGAAAACTGTTTTTT. Amino acids: CSAFPGYLGKLFF. The chain employs TRBV20-1 and TRBJ1-4, with D possibly TRBD1 on 5 matching bases. CDR3 length: 13 amino acids. V lost 6 bases to trimming and J lost 10 bases, with 18 bases between them. Germline V CDR1 and CDR2: DFQATT, SNEGSKA (reference sequence).

Turning to this clonotype: A single base separates this from a much larger clone, so it may be a read error. V usage is TRBV24-1 and J usage is TRBJ2-4; D assignment may be TRBD1 or TRBD2 (6 bases each). Germline V gene lookup returns CDR1 KGHDR and CDR2 SFDVKD. V gave up 4 bases and J gave up 8 bases, with 14 bases separating them. The CDR3 is made up of 14 amino acids. Here the CDR3 DNA reads TGTGCCACCAGTGACGGGGGCTCGATGGACATTCAGTACTTC. It translates to CATSDGGSMDIQYF.

This clonotype was recorded many times. CDR3 protein: CATKGPLDTQYF. The CDR3 coding sequence is TGTGCCACCAAGGGACCCCTGGATACGCAGTATTTT. The chain combines TRBV24-1 with TRBJ2-3, with D perhaps assigned TRBD1 or TRBD2 (5 bases each). Germline V lookup: CDR1 KGHDR, CDR2 SFDVKD. The CDR3 has 12 amino acids. Deletions cut 8 bases from V and 6 bases from J, with 11 bases between.

This clonotype appeared a single time. A read error may produce the germline difference seen at one junction end. The V call is TRBV27, the J call TRBJ1-5; 8 bases fit TRBD1. CDR3 length equals 16 residues. CDR1 is MNHEY, CDR2 SMNVEV, per germline (reference sequence). The CDR3 coding sequence is TGTGCCAGCAGCCTAGACTGGACAGGGAGCAATCAGCCGCAGCATTTT. Protein sequence: CASSLDWTGSNQPQHF.

This clonotype was recorded at least ten times. The chain couples TRBV12-3 or TRBV12-4 to TRBJ2-5; D possibly corresponds to TRBD2 (6 bases). This CDR3 comprises 14 residues. Trimming cost V 0 bases and J 1 base, with 6 bases left between them. The CDR3 bases are TGTGCCAGCAGTTTAGCGGGGGGCCAAGAGACCCAGTACTTC. Protein sequence: CASSLAGGQETQYF.

The V gene is TRBV4-1, the J gene TRBJ1-2; D may be TRBD1 (5 bases). This CDR3 has 14 residues. V gave up 4 bases and J gave up 4 bases, with 13 bases separating them. Per germline, CDR1 MGHRA and CDR2 YSYEKL. This chain's CDR3 is CASSPAGGVYGYTF. CDR3 bases: TGCGCCAGCAGCCCCGCGGGGGGTGTCTATGGCTACACCTTC.

This clonotype has ten or more counts. The chain joins TRBV30 to TRBJ2-2; possible D gene TRBD1, 6 bases. The CDR3 totals 13 residues. CDR1 is GTSNPN and CDR2 is SVGIG in the germline V gene (reference sequence). Trimming shortened V by 5 bases and J by 1 base, and 8 bases separated the two germline ends. The CDR3 protein is CAWGQQNTGELFF. The CDR3 region has the DNA TGTGCCTGGGGACAGCAGAACACCGGGGAGCTGTTTTTT.

Ten or more counts support this clonotype. The V and J genes are TRBV20-1 and TRBJ1-6, with 7 bases fitting TRBD1. In germline, CDR1 is DFQATT, CDR2 SNEGSKA (reference sequence). This CDR3 comprises 13 residues. V was clipped by 5 bases and J by 9 bases; unmatched bases: 7. Here the CDR3 reads CSAQDRESSPLHF. CDR3 bases: TGCAGTGCTCAAGACAGGGAAAGTTCACCCCTCCACTTT.